The 27 T cell receptor beta chains below were found in one sample sequenced in a study of shared clonotypes between healthy human individuals. Only in-frame clones appear in the TCRdb table, and some are missing; sequencing was by immunoSEQ multiplex PCR. The table lists a few hundred thousand clones, roughly 87% of them singletons. The sequenced sample consisted of memory CD8+ T cells sorted from blood. As for subset: CD45RO+ cells pooled with CCR7-negative TemRA cells. The source of these receptors is a man in his late teens or twenties in good health.

Concerning this clone: This CDR3 is also generated by other DNA sequences in the sample. In DNA, the CDR3 is TGTGCCAGCAGTTACCGTGACAGCTCTGATCAGCCCCAGCATTTT. It specifies CASSYRDSSDQPQHF. The chain couples TRBV6-6 to TRBJ1-5; D is possibly TRBD1 (5 bases). The CDR3 length is 15 residues. Germline values: CDR1 MNHNY, CDR2 SVGAGI (reference sequence). The ends were cut back, 2 bases at V and 5 bases at J, with 13 bases in the middle.

This clone appeared a single time. The chain employs TRBV28 and TRBJ1-2; unclear D gene. Germline V gene sequence: CDR1 MDHEN, CDR2 SYDVKM. Deletions cut 8 bases from V and 8 bases from J, with 18 bases between. The CDR3 extends over 13 amino acids. CDR3 nucleotide sequence: TGTGCCAGCTCACCCGACTCCTCAACGGGCTACACCTTC. This encodes CASSPDSSTGYTF.

The J gene is TRBJ2-7, the V gene TRBV12-1; TRBD1 was called by the table and not checked on the DNA. TRBV12-1 is an annotated pseudogene. This CDR3 comprises 16 residues. The CDR3 DNA reads as TGTGCCAGCCGACAGGGGGCGCGGGTATTGGGGAACGAGCAGTACTTC. It codes for CASRQGARVLGNEQYF.

The chain recombines TRBV4-3 with TRBJ1-5; D is ambiguous. V shed 0 bases and J shed 8 bases, with 11 bases lying between them. Germline values: CDR1 LGHNA, CDR2 YSLEER. The CDR3 is 14 residues long. CDR3 nucleotides: TGCGCCAGCAGCCAAGAGAACGGAAATAAGCCCCAGCATTTT. Its protein product is CASSQENGNKPQHF.

The gene calls are TRBV5-1 and TRBJ2-7; no reliable D call. V was shortened by 5 bases and J by 1 base, with 10 bases between the two germline ends. The CDR3 length is 13 residues. CDR1 and CDR2 (germline): SGHRS, YFSETQ. The CDR3 region has the DNA TGCGCCAGCAGGGGCGGCACATCCTACGAGCAGTACTTC. Encoded protein: CASRGGTSYEQYF.

This clone was detected many times. The genes are TRBV5-8 and TRBJ2-3; D is unresolved. V shed 0 bases and J shed 2 bases, with 7 bases lying between them. CDR3 length: 14 amino acids. Germline lookup yields CDR1 SGHTS and CDR2 YDEGEE. The CDR3 is CASSLGLDTDTQYF. As DNA, the CDR3 is TGTGCCAGCAGCTTGGGTCTGGACACAGATACGCAGTATTTT.

The gene calls are TRBV18 and TRBJ2-7; D call uncertain. The CDR3 contains 15 residues. Trimming cost V 6 bases and J 3 bases, with 18 bases left between them. Germline values: CDR1 KGHSH, CDR2 LQKENI. The CDR3 bases are TGTGCCAGCTCCATGCTCTTAGACAAATACTACGAGCAGTACTTC. It yields the protein CASSMLLDKYYEQYF.

This clone was counted a few times. CDR3 bases: TGTGCCAGCAGCGCTGGGGAAGGGAACATGAACACTGAAGCTTTCTTT. Amino acids: CASSAGEGNMNTEAFF. The chain recombines TRBV9 with TRBJ1-1, with D unresolved. Germline assignment: CDR1 SGDLS and CDR2 YYNGEE. This CDR3 has 16 residues. V was trimmed by 3 bases and J by 0 bases, leaving 15 bases between them.

The chain employs TRBV9 and TRBJ2-1, with D maybe TRBD1 (6 bases). The germline V gene has CDR1 SGDLS and CDR2 YYNGEE. CDR3 length: 19 residues. Trimming removed 0 bases at V and 3 bases at J, with 22 bases between. CDR3 amino acids: CASSVERRWTDLYYNEQFF. The CDR3 DNA reads TGTGCCAGCAGCGTAGAAAGGAGGTGGACAGACCTCTACTACAATGAGCAGTTCTTC.

V is TRBV19 and J is TRBJ2-7, with 10 bases that match TRBD1. This CDR3 region has 15 residues. Germline V CDR1 and CDR2: LNHDA, SQIVND (reference sequence). V was clipped by 0 bases and J by 6 bases; unmatched bases: 5. CDR3 bases: TGTGCCAGTAGTATAGAGGACAGGGGGTTCTTCGAGCAGTACTTC. Its protein product is CASSIEDRGFFEQYF.

The J gene is TRBJ1-1, the V gene TRBV25-1; 8 bases fit TRBD1. CDR3 length: 13 residues. The trim removed 5 bases at V and 3 bases at J, leaving 2 bases unmatched. Germline V gene data show CDR1 as MGHDK and CDR2 as SYGVNS. The CDR3 nucleotides are TGTGCCAGCAGTCAGGGGGCTTACACTGAAGCTTTCTTT. This codes for CASSQGAYTEAFF.

The chain combines TRBV6-1 with TRBJ2-7; TRBD2 agrees at 9 bases. J lost 0 bases, V lost 10 bases, and 7 bases had no gene match. The CDR3 is 14 amino acids. Looked up from germline, CDR1 is MNHNS and CDR2 is SASEGT. The CDR3 DNA reads as TGTGCCACCGGAGTAGCGGGGGTCTCCTACGAGCAGTACTTC. Translating it yields CATGVAGVSYEQYF.

The gene calls are TRBV5-4 and TRBJ2-7; TRBD1 matches at 10 bases. V was clipped by 5 bases and J by 5 bases; unmatched bases: 7. Germline CDR1 and CDR2: SGHNT and YYREEE (reference sequence). This CDR3 comprises 14 residues. In DNA, the CDR3 is TGTGCCAGCAGGTCCGGGACAGGGGTTGACGAGCAGTACTTC. Its translation is CASRSGTGVDEQYF.

The chain carries TRBV7-8 and TRBJ1-6; TRBD1 might be the D (6 bases). There are 16 residues in the CDR3. Germline CDR1 and CDR2: SGHVS and FQNEAQ. The ends were cut back, 1 base at V and 7 bases at J, with 14 bases in the middle. In DNA form, the CDR3 reads TGTGCCAGCAGCTTAGGCGGCAGGGGATCGAATTCACCCCTCCACTTT. Amino acids: CASSLGGRGSNSPLHF.

The chain couples TRBV7-6 to TRBJ1-2, with 7 positions matching TRBD1. The CDR3 loop spans 13 amino acids. Germline lookup yields CDR1 SGHVS and CDR2 FNYEAQ. CDR3: CAATTGNFYGYTF. CDR3 nucleotides: TGTGCGGCTACGACAGGGAACTTTTATGGCTACACCTTC. The whole variable domain, remainder taken from reference TRBV7-6 and TRBJ1-2, is GAGVSQSPRYKVTKRGQDVALRCDPISGHVSLYWYRQALGQGPEFLTYFNYEAQQDKSGLPNDRFSAERPEGSISTLTIQRTEQRDSAMYRCAATTGNFYGYTFGSGTRLTVV.

V usage is TRBV5-1 and J usage is TRBJ1-2, with D tentatively TRBD1 (6 bases). The CDR3 is 12 residues long. Germline V gene sequence: CDR1 SGHRS, CDR2 YFSETQ. Trimming left V 9 bases short and J 4 bases short, with 13 bases between. Here the CDR3 DNA reads TGCGCCACTACAGGGAGCGGCTATGGCTACACCTTC. Its protein product is CATTGSGYGYTF.

The chain joins TRBV27 to TRBJ1-2; 9 positions agree with TRBD1. The germline CDR1 and CDR2 sequences are MNHEY and SMNVEV (reference sequence). V shed 4 bases and J 4 bases; nucleotides not matched to a gene: 7. The CDR3 extends over 15 amino acids. The CDR3 reads CASSWNRDRAYGYTF. The CDR3 bases are TGTGCCAGCAGTTGGAACCGGGACAGGGCCTATGGCTACACCTTC.

The chain carries TRBV4-1 and TRBJ1-1, with D perhaps matching TRBD1 (5 bases). CDR3 length: 17 amino acids. Germline V gene data show CDR1 as MGHRA and CDR2 as YSYEKL. V lost 3 bases and J 0 bases, leaving 17 bases between the germline ends. As DNA, the CDR3 is TGCGCCAGCAGCCACCTCCCAGGGACCCTAATGAACACTGAAGCTTTCTTT. It codes for CASSHLPGTLMNTEAFF.

V is TRBV30 and J is TRBJ1-1; D is unclear. The CDR3 runs 13 residues. CDR1 is GTSNPN and CDR2 is SVGIG in the germline V gene (reference sequence). Trimming cost V 8 bases and J 1 base, with 14 bases left between them. CDR3: CAADRAGNTEAFF. In DNA, the CDR3 is TGTGCCGCCGACCGAGCAGGGAACACTGAAGCTTTCTTT.

This clone appeared once. The chain recombines TRBV6-5 with TRBJ2-1; 9 bases agree with TRBD2. The CDR3 extends over 16 amino acids. After removal of 0 bases from V and 1 base from J, the junction contained 1 base not matched to a gene. Germline V gene data show CDR1 as MNHEY and CDR2 as SVGAGI. The chain's CDR3 is CASSYSSGGSYNEQFF. As DNA, the CDR3 is TGTGCCAGCAGTTACTCGAGCGGGGGGTCCTACAATGAGCAGTTCTTC.

The chain employs TRBV11-2 and TRBJ2-3; unclear D gene. V shed 1 base and J shed 4 bases, with 15 bases lying between them. CDR3 length: 16 residues. The germline V gene encodes CDR1 SGHAT and CDR2 FQNNGV. The CDR3 is CASSLVWGVESDTQYF. The CDR3 DNA follows: TGTGCCAGCAGCTTAGTTTGGGGTGTTGAGTCAGATACGCAGTATTTT. The complete variable domain, with remaining parts taken from reference TRBV11-2 and TRBJ2-3, reads EAGVAQSPRYKIIEKRQSVAFWCNPISGHATLYWYQQILGQGPKLLIQFQNNGVVDDSQLPKDRFSAERLKGVDSTLKIQPAKLEDSAVYLCASSLVWGVESDTQYFGPGTRLTVL.

On this clone itself: The sample contains more than one DNA sequence encoding this CDR3. The chain employs TRBV6-6 and TRBJ1-1, with D tentatively TRBD1 (6 bases). The length of the CDR3 is 14 residues. Looked up from germline, CDR1 is MNHNY and CDR2 is SVGAGI (reference sequence). The V and J ends lost 5 bases and 5 bases respectively, with 15 bases between them. The CDR3 reads CASSPQGAGTEAFF. The CDR3, as DNA: TGTGCCAGCAGTCCACAGGGTGCAGGAACTGAAGCTTTCTTT.

The chain has TRBV21-1 and TRBJ2-7. TRBV21-1 constitutes a pseudogene. The CDR3 length is 10 residues. The CDR3 region has the DNA TGTGCCAGCAGTTGGACTCGGGGGCACTTC. Protein: CASSWTRGHF.

This rearrangement joins TRBV6-5 to TRBJ1-6; the D is unclear. The V gene lost 6 bases and the J gene lost 7 bases, with 13 bases spanning the gap. The germline CDR1 and CDR2 sequences are MNHEY and SVGAGI. This CDR3 contains 14 residues. The CDR3 spells CASRDRLANSPLHF. The DNA of the CDR3 is TGTGCCAGCAGGGACCGATTAGCCAATTCACCCCTCCACTTT.

DNA for the CDR3: TGTGCCAGCAGTCAATCGGGCGGAGGTACTGAAGCTTTCTTT. It specifies CASSQSGGGTEAFF. The chain has TRBV7-9 and TRBJ1-1; D remains unclear. The V gene's germline CDR1 is SEHNR and CDR2 FQNEAQ (reference sequence). V was trimmed by 6 bases and J by 5 bases, leaving 16 bases between them. The CDR3 is made up of 14 amino acids.

The sample holds a few counts of this clone. The CDR3 reads CASSLGLAGALPYNEQFF. The CDR3, as DNA: TGTGCCAGCAGCTTAGGACTAGCGGGGGCACTACCCTACAATGAGCAGTTCTTC. The chain uses TRBV7-8 and TRBJ2-1, with 12 bases fitting TRBD2. The V segment lost 1 base and the J segment 2 bases; nucleotides outside the gene matches: 6. The germline V gene encodes CDR1 SGHVS and CDR2 FQNEAQ. This CDR3 is built from 18 residues.

This clone was counted a few times. This chain connects TRBV7-9 to TRBJ2-7; D tentatively fits TRBD1 or TRBD2 (6 bases each). The CDR3 has 13 amino acids. Germline CDR1 is SEHNR and CDR2 is FQNEAQ (reference sequence). The V end lost 5 bases, the J end lost 7 bases, and 15 bases lay between the germline ends. CDR3 DNA: TGTGCCAGCAGCCCGAACGGGGGCGCAGAGCAGTACTTC. Protein: CASSPNGGAEQYF.